This is a list of T cell receptor beta chains from one sample in a study of blood T cells in healthy people across ages. In TCRdb, the 5' RACE reads were re-called with MiXCR into one record per CDR3 protein. This sample has some 1,800,000 distinct CDR3 sequences, with about two fifths found just once. The sequenced sample was blood. These receptors were collected from a human donor in good health. Both conserved end residues are part of each CDR3. The order of the fields is V gene, J gene, clone size, D gene, CDR3 protein, CDR3 DNA. A D gene is named only where the DNA matches it firmly. Clone size, where shown, is once, few, many, or a class for clones that have expanded.

TRBV2	TRBJ2-3	.	.	CASHYTTDTQYF	TGTGCCAGCCATTACACAACAGATACGCAGTATTTT
TRBV10-3	TRBJ1-6	.	.	CASLRQKDSPLHF	TGTGCCAGCCTTAGACAGAAAGATTCACCCCTCCACTTT
TRBV3-1	TRBJ1-2	.	TRBD1	CASSRYVQGAYGYTF	TGTGCCAGCAGCCGGTACGTCCAGGGGGCCTATGGCTACACCTTC
TRBV5-6	TRBJ2-7	.	TRBD1	CASSLQGILREQYF	TGTGCCAGCAGCTTACAGGGGATTTTAAGGGAGCAGTACTTC
TRBV9	TRBJ2-1	few	.	CASSVGGGASGEQFF	TGTGCCAGCAGCGTTGGGGGGGGCGCGTCGGGTGAGCAGTTCTTC
TRBV3-1	TRBJ1-5	.	.	CASSQVLGSAQHF	TGTGCCAGCAGCCAAGTCCTGGGGAGTGCCCAGCATTTT
TRBV20-1	TRBJ2-7	.	TRBD2	CSARMILAGGSYEQYF	TGCAGTGCCCGAATGATCCTAGCGGGGGGGTCCTACGAGCAGTACTTC
TRBV6-1	TRBJ2-1	.	TRBD1	CASNPGTVPYNEQFF	TGTGCCAGCAATCCCGGGACAGTCCCTTACAATGAGCAGTTCTTC
TRBV20-1	TRBJ2-7	few	TRBD1	CSARDERQGTPYEQYF	TGCAGTGCTAGAGATGAGCGACAGGGAACGCCCTACGAGCAGTACTTC
TRBV5-1	TRBJ2-5	.	.	CASSLETAQETQYF	TGCGCCAGCAGCCTGGAAACAGCCCAAGAGACCCAGTACTTC
TRBV7-2	TRBJ1-2	few	.	CASSLAPTGNYGYTF	TGTGCCAGCAGCTTAGCCCCCACAGGGAACTATGGCTACACCTTC
TRBV20-1	TRBJ1-5	.	.	CSHPLGLTALYSNQPQHF	TGCAGTCACCCTCTGGGACTGACGGCCCTTTATAGCAATCAGCCCCAGCATTTT
TRBV28	TRBJ2-7	.	.	CASSFQGPETYEQYF	TGTGCCAGCAGTTTCCAGGGGCCGGAAACCTACGAGCAGTACTTC
TRBV29-1	TRBJ2-7	.	TRBD1	CSVGGDRGYEQYF	TGCAGCGTCGGTGGGGACAGGGGATACGAGCAGTACTTC
TRBV27	TRBJ2-5	few	.	CASSLSRGVPPQETQYF	TGTGCCAGCAGTTTATCACGGGGCGTGCCCCCTCAAGAGACCCAGTACTTC
TRBV12-3/TRBV12-4	TRBJ1-2	.	.	CASSSGGFYGYTF	TGTGCCAGCAGTTCGGGGGGATTCTATGGCTACACCTTC
TRBV5-1	TRBJ1-2	few	TRBD1	CASQLRQGTNYGYTF	TGCGCCAGCCAACTCCGACAGGGGACAAACTATGGCTACACCTTC
TRBV11-3	TRBJ2-1	many	.	CASSPREKSYNEQFF	TGTGCCAGCAGCCCCCGGGAGAAGTCCTACAATGAGCAGTTCTTC
TRBV2	TRBJ2-1	.	TRBD2	CAIILAGGNEQFF	TGTGCCATCATACTAGCGGGGGGTAATGAGCAGTTCTTC
TRBV6-1	TRBJ2-1	.	.	CASSDGWNEQFF	TGTGCCAGCAGTGATGGGTGGAATGAGCAGTTCTTC
TRBV7-2	TRBJ2-5	many	.	CASSLVRGRQETQYF	TGTGCCAGCAGCTTAGTAAGGGGCCGCCAAGAGACCCAGTACTTC
TRBV6-1	TRBJ1-2	many	.	CASSFFRGPDNGYTF	TGTGCCAGCAGTTTCTTCCGGGGGCCAGACAATGGCTACACCTTC
TRBV14	TRBJ2-5	.	.	CASSQDQRQATQYF	TGTGCCAGCAGCCAAGATCAACGGCAGGCAACCCAGTACTTC
TRBV2	TRBJ2-3	.	TRBD2	CASSALTSGTDTQYF	TGTGCCAGCAGCGCTCTTACTAGCGGCACAGATACGCAGTATTTT
TRBV3-1	TRBJ2-5	.	TRBD1	CASSQEGGRGSAGGTQYF	TGTGCCAGCAGCCAAGAAGGGGGCAGGGGCTCGGCTGGAGGGACCCAGTACTTC
TRBV9	TRBJ2-1	few	TRBD2	CASGPRGLAGVNEQFF	TGTGCCAGCGGTCCGAGGGGACTAGCGGGGGTGAATGAGCAGTTCTTC
TRBV9	TRBJ2-5	few	TRBD2	CASSASLAGGLETQYF	TGTGCCAGCAGCGCTAGCCTAGCGGGGGGACTAGAGACCCAGTACTTC